This TCR beta chain was obtained from a study of blood T cells in healthy people across ages. Study context: Template-switching capture recovered about one barcoded beta molecule per two T cells. General observations from the study: PBMCs that were unsorted prevented a conclusive naive versus antigen-experienced comparison.

Remarks on this clonotype: Its antigen remains unidentified.

Caucasian individuals from Russia who were healthy and aged about 6 to 90 acted as donors. Then a second PCR, running about 6 to 12 cycles, was carried out with a sample-barcoded 5' primer and a J-beta primer mix. TCRdb processed the 5' RACE reads anew with MiXCR; each CDR3 protein has one entry. Of about 680,000 distinct CDR3 sequences listed, 45% to 50% are singletons. CDR3 length equals 14 residues. Trimming took off 1 base at V and 5 bases at J, with 11 bases between the two ends. Germline-derived CDR1 and CDR2 are LGHDT and YNNKEL (reference sequence). The V and J genes are TRBV3-1 and TRBJ1-2; the D gene is possibly TRBD1 (5 bases). This receptor was obtained from a woman in her fifties or sixties in good health. The sample was blood. The CDR3 bases are TGTGCCAGCAGCCAAGCGGGGGTGAGATATGGCTACACCTTC. Protein product: CASSQAGVRYGYTF.